A selection of T cell receptor beta chains follows, all from one sample in a study of blood T cell repertoires in COVID-19. The table came from immunoSEQ multiplex PCR; TCRdb's copy has only in-frame clones and leaves some out. The sample yields 77,000 or so clones, over 65% seen once. Sequenced material: peripheral blood. These receptors were taken from a human donor with acute or convalescent COVID-19. The donor label of this sample is uncertain. Each CDR3 is given with its conserved first and last residue. A D gene is named only where the DNA matches it firmly. Size is stated for part of the rows, as once, few or many counts, or as a class when the clone is expanded.

clone_size d_call v_call cdr3_aa
- TRBD2 TRBV24-1 CATSDRAPLAGEQETQYF
- - TRBV30 CAWSKAENTGELFF
- - TRBV7-9 CASSLENSPLHF
- - TRBV5-1 CASSLARSRGVTDTQYF
- - TRBV5-4 CASSFLLLGELFF
- TRBD1 TRBV3-1/TRBV3-2 CASSFGTGGQPQHF
- - TRBV2 CASMGGAYTGELFF
- TRBD1 TRBV29-1 CSVGHRGNEKLFF
once TRBD1 TRBV4-1 CASSRDRDYEQYF
- - TRBV28 CASSFGTALNSPLHF
- - TRBV5-4 CASSVGRLASNTGELFF
- TRBD2 TRBV28 CASSRGLAGGGNEQFF